The 4 T cell receptor beta chains given below trace back to one sample, sequenced in a study of cytotoxic CD8 clonotypes in ibrutinib-treated CLL. Sequenced by immunoSEQ multiplex PCR; TCRdb stores in-frame clones only, minus some. In the table there are about 57,000 clones, roughly 50% of which are singletons. The sample consisted of PBMCs, taken after 24 months of ibrutinib treatment. Receptor source: a human donor with chronic lymphocytic leukemia.

The chain links TRBV27 to TRBJ2-2, with D perhaps given as TRBD1 or TRBD2 (6 bases each). Germline V gives CDR1 MNHEY, CDR2 SMNVEV (reference sequence). V lost 7 bases, J lost 0 bases, and 15 bases lay in between. The CDR3 consists of 16 residues. Here the CDR3 DNA reads TGTGCCAGCAAGGTGGGGGGCCGCGCGAACACCGGGGAGCTGTTTTTT. This encodes CASKVGGRANTGELFF.

The chain employs TRBV16 and TRBJ1-6; the match to TRBD1 covers 9 bases. V lost 4 bases, J lost 6 bases, and 4 bases stayed unmatched. This CDR3 is 15 amino acids long. CDR1 is KGHSY, CDR2 FQNENV, per germline. This CDR3 reads CASSLGTGSNSPLHF. CDR3 coding DNA: TGTGCCAGCAGCCTTGGGACAGGGAGTAATTCACCCCTCCACTTT.

The rearrangement joins TRBV7-1 to TRBJ2-3; 8 bases are a match to TRBD2. TRBV7-1 is filed as an ORF, its function uncertain. The CDR3 totals 15 residues. Losses at the gene ends were 4 bases for V and 4 bases for J; bases not matched to a gene: 7. The CDR3 protein is CASSFASGGADTQYF. Written as DNA, the CDR3 is TGTGCCAGCAGCTTTGCCAGCGGGGGCGCAGATACGCAGTATTTT.

J is TRBJ2-7 and V is TRBV30, with 7 positions matching TRBD2. CDR3 length equals 13 residues. The germline V gene has CDR1 GTSNPN and CDR2 SVGIG (reference sequence). The junction had 6 bases not matched to a gene; V was cut back by 4 bases and J by 3 bases. CDR3 nucleotides: TGTGCCTGGAAAAAGGGCGGGAGCTACGAGCAGTACTTC. Protein: CAWKKGGSYEQYF.